This paragraph covers one T cell receptor beta chain sequence. The data were obtained in a study of control samples from healthy donors and cancer patients. The repertoire was sequenced with immunoSEQ multiplex PCR; TCRdb's copy has only in-frame clones and lacks some. The data contain roughly 150,000 clones, almost 90% of them seen just once; the ten biggest clones take up roughly 1.7%. CDR3 length: 14 amino acids. Between the trimmed V and J ends, which lost 4 bases and 6 bases, there was a span of 14 bases. Germline V lookup: CDR1 KGHSH, CDR2 LQKENI. The chain has TRBV18 and TRBJ2-3; the D is unclear. The sequenced material came from blood. The receptor was derived from a man between 18 and 35 years old in good health. The CDR3 nucleotides are TGTGCCAGCTCACTCGAGCGCGTAGGGGATACGCAGTATTTT. This translates into CASSLERVGDTQYF.